A selection of T cell receptor beta chains follows, all from one sample in a study of blood T cell repertoires in COVID-19. The assay was immunoSEQ multiplex PCR, and TCRdb's table has in-frame clones only and misses some. The sample includes tens of thousands of clones, under 90% of them seen just once. Sequenced sample: peripheral blood. The source is a woman older than 75 with COVID-19, enrolled during active disease. The CDR3 runs from the conserved cysteine through the conserved F or W. The order of the fields is V gene, D gene, CDR3 length, CDR3 protein. A D gene is named only where the DNA matches it firmly.

V gene: TRBV18
D gene: -
CDR3 length: 14
CDR3 protein: CASSLQGRNTEAFF

V gene: TRBV7-6
D gene: TRBD2
CDR3 length: 16
CDR3 protein: CASSYQSGASYNEQFF

V gene: TRBV18
D gene: TRBD2
CDR3 length: 16
CDR3 protein: CASSHTPSGAYNEQFF

V gene: TRBV3-1/TRBV3-2
D gene: -
CDR3 length: 12
CDR3 protein: CASSHGGSEAFF

V gene: TRBV3-1/TRBV3-2
D gene: -
CDR3 length: 14
CDR3 protein: CASSPIRGGTEAFF

V gene: TRBV7-8
D gene: TRBD1
CDR3 length: 14
CDR3 protein: CASSIQGVSYEQYF

V gene: TRBV18
D gene: TRBD1
CDR3 length: 16
CDR3 protein: CASSLQGGRSNQPQHF

V gene: TRBV7-8
D gene: -
CDR3 length: 13
CDR3 protein: CASSLGNREEQFF

V gene: TRBV30
D gene: -
CDR3 length: 13
CDR3 protein: CAWSLERDNEQFF

V gene: TRBV7-9
D gene: -
CDR3 length: 17
CDR3 protein: CASSLGFGLLAKNIQYF

V gene: TRBV2
D gene: -
CDR3 length: 14
CDR3 protein: CASSSRDSNQPQHF

V gene: TRBV3-1/TRBV3-2
D gene: TRBD2
CDR3 length: 16
CDR3 protein: CASSPSGRAMGYEQYF

V gene: TRBV10-2
D gene: -
CDR3 length: 11
CDR3 protein: CASSELNEQFF

V gene: TRBV5-1
D gene: TRBD2
CDR3 length: 15
CDR3 protein: CASRLAGGSTGELFF

V gene: TRBV7-9
D gene: -
CDR3 length: 17
CDR3 protein: CASTIRGRRATNTEAFF